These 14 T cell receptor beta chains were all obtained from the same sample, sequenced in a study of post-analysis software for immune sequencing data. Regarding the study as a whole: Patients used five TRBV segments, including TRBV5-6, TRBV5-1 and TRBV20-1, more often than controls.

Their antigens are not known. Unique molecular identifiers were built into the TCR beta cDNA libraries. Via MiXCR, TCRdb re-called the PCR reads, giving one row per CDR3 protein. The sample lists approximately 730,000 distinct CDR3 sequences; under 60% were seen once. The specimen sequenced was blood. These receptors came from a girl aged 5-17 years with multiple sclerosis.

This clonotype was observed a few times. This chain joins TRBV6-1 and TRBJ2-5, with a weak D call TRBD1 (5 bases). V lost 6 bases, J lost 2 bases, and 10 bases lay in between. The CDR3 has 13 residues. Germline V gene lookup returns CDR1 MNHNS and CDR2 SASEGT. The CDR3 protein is CASRWTFQETQYF. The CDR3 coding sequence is TGTGCCAGCAGGTGGACATTTCAAGAGACCCAGTACTTC.

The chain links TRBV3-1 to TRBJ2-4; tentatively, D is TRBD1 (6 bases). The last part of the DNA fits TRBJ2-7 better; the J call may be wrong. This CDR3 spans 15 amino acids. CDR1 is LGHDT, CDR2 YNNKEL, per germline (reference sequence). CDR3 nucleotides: TGTGCCAGCAGCCAAGGGACAGAAGTTATTTACGAGCAGTACTTC. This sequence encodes CASSQGTEVIYEQYF.

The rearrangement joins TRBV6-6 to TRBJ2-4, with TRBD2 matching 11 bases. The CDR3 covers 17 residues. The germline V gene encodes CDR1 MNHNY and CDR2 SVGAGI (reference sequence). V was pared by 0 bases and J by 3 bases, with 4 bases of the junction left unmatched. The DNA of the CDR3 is TGTGCCAGCAGTTACTCGAACCTAGCGGGGGGCAAAAACATTCAGTACTTC. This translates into CASSYSNLAGGKNIQYF.

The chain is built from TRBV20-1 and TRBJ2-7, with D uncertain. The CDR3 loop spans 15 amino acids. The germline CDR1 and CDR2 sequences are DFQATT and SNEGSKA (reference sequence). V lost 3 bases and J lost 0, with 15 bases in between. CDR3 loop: CSASVHTPLSYEQYF. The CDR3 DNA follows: TGCAGTGCTAGTGTACATACACCCCTCTCCTACGAGCAGTACTTC.

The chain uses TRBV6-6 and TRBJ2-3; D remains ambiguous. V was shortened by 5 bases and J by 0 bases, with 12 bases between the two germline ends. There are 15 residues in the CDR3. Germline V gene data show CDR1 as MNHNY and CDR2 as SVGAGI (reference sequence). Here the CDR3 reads CASSGSSWSTDTQYF. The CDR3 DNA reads TGTGCCAGCAGTGGGTCGAGCTGGAGCACAGATACGCAGTATTTT.

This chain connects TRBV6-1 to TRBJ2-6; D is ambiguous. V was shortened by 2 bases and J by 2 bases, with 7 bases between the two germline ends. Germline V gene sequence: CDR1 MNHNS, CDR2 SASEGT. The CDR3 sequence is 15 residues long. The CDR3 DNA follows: TGTGCCAGCAGTGAACTGGTGGCTGGGGCCAACGTCCTGACTTTC. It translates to CASSELVAGANVLTF.

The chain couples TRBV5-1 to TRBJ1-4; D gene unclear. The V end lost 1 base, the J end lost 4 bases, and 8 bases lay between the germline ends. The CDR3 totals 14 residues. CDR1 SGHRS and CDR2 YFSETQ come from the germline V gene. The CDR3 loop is CASSLTVNNEKLFF. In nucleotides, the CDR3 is TGCGCCAGCAGCTTGACAGTGAATAATGAAAAACTGTTTTTT.

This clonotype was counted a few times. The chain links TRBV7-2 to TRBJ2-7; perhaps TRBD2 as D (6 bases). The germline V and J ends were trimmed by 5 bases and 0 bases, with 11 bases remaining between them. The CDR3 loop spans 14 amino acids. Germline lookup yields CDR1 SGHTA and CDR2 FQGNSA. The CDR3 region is CASSRERNSYEQYF. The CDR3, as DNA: TGTGCCAGCAGCCGGGAGAGGAACTCCTACGAGCAGTACTTC.

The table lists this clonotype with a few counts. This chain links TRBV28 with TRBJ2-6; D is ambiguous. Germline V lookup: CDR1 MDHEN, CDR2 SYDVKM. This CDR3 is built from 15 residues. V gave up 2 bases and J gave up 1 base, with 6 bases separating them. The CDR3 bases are TGTGCCAGCAGTTTAGGGCAGTCTGGGGCCAACGTCCTGACTTTC. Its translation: CASSLGQSGANVLTF.

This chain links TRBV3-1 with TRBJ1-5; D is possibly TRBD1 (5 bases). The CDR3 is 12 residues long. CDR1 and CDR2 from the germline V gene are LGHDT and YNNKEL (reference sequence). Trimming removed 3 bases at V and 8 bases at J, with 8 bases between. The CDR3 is CASSQGLEPQHF. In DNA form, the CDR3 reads TGTGCCAGCAGCCAGGGGCTCGAGCCCCAGCATTTT.

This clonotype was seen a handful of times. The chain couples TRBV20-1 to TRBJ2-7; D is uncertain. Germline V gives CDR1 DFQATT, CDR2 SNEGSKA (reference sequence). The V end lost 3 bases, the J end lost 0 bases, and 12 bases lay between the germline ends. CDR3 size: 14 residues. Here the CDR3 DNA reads TGCAGTGCTAGCGTCAGGCCCCGCTCCTACGAGCAGTACTTC. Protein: CSASVRPRSYEQYF.

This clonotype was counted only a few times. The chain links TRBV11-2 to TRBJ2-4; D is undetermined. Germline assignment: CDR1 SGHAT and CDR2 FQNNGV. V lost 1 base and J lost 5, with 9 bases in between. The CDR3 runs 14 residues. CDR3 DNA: TGTGCCAGCAGCTTAGTAGGGCCACAAAACATTCAGTACTTC. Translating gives CASSLVGPQNIQYF.

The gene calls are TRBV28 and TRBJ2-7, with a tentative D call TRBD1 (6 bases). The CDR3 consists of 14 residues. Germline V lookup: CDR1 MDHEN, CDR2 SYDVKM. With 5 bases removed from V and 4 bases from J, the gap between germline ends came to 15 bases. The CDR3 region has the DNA TGTGCCAGCAGTCAGGGGATCCCAGAATACGAGCAGTACTTC. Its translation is CASSQGIPEYEQYF.

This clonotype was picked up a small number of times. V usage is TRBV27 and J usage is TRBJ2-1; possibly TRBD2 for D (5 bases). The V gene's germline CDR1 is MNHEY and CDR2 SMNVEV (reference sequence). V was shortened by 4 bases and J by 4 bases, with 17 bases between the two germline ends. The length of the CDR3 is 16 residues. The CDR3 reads CASSSGRAGPYNEQFF. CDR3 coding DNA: TGTGCCAGCAGTTCGGGTAGGGCGGGTCCGTACAATGAGCAGTTCTTC.